These T cell receptor beta chains were read from a single sample in a study of regulatory T cells in long-lasting Graves disease. A single record per CDR3 protein comes from TCRdb applying MiXCR to the multiplex PCR reads. This repertoire shows 440,000 or so distinct CDR3 sequences, about a sixth found once; its top ten account for about 10%. This sample also belongs to another study, concerning T cells in Graves' hyperthyroidism and ophthalmopathy.

Here the sequenced sample was peripheral blood mononuclear cells (PBMCs), taken at new diagnosis, from a patient treated with antithyroid drugs. Source of these receptors: a woman between 25 and 40 years old with Graves disease. CDR3s include the opening cysteine and the closing phenylalanine or tryptophan. D genes are given only for firm matches. The size of a clone is reported for some rows only, either as once, few or many, or as a class for expanded clones.

>TRBJ2-1|.|many|TRBV27
TGTGCCAGCAGGGACACTCCGAATGAGCAGTTCTTC
CASRDTPNEQFF
>TRBJ2-1|.|few|TRBV28
TGTGCCAGCAGGGGTTCTGAGCAGTTCTTC
CASRGSEQFF
>TRBJ2-1|TRBD2|few|TRBV15
TGTGCCACCAGCAGAACAACTAGCGTAGGCAATGAGCAGTTCTTC
CATSRTTSVGNEQFF
>TRBJ2-2|TRBD2|.|TRBV29-1
TGCAGCGCCGGAGTCTTTCTAGCGGCGAACACCGGGGAGCTGTTTTTT
CSAGVFLAANTGELFF
>TRBJ2-1|TRBD2|many|TRBV7-2
TGTGCCAGCAGCCAAACAGGGGCGGGAGGGCCGGGTGAGCAGTTCTTC
CASSQTGAGGPGEQFF
>TRBJ2-7|.|.|TRBV30
TGTGCCTGGAGTGTACACCGGGACGGATACTACGAGCAGTACTTC
CAWSVHRDGYYEQYF
>TRBJ2-6|.|many|TRBV18
TGTGCCAGCTCACCGGGTACACCCGGGGCCAACGTCCTGACTTTC
CASSPGTPGANVLTF
>TRBJ1-4|.|many|TRBV30
TGTGCCTGGAGCTTTCGGCAGGATGAAAAACTGTTTTTT
CAWSFRQDEKLFF
>TRBJ2-7|TRBD2|many|TRBV20-1
TGCAGTGCCCGGGGGGGGATCAGGGGACCTACCTACGAGCAGTACTTC
CSARGGIRGPTYEQYF
>TRBJ1-2|TRBD1|many|TRBV5-5
TGTGCCAGCAGCTCTGGGACAGGGGTTTATGGCTACACCTTC
CASSSGTGVYGYTF
>TRBJ1-1|.|many|TRBV24-1
TGTGCCACCCGGGGGGGTAACACTGAAGCTTTCTTT
CATRGGNTEAFF
>TRBJ1-3|TRBD1|.|TRBV9
TGTGCCAGCAGCGTCGACAGGGTCTCTGGAAACACCATATATTTT
CASSVDRVSGNTIYF
>TRBJ2-2|TRBD2|many|TRBV7-2
TGTGCCAGCAGCTCAGGTCTAGCGGGAGTCGTGGAGAACACCGGGGAGCTGTTTTTT
CASSSGLAGVVENTGELFF
>TRBJ2-7|TRBD2|.|TRBV28
TGTGCCAGCAGTTCGCCGGGACTAAGGTCCTACGAGCAGTACTTC
CASSSPGLRSYEQYF
>TRBJ1-5|.|few|TRBV28
TGTGCCAGCAGGCTGACAGGAGGACAGCCCCAGCATTTT
CASRLTGGQPQHF
>TRBJ2-2|.|many|TRBV20-1
TGCAGTGCTAGAGATGGGTGGGGAGACACCGGGGAGCTGTTTTTT
CSARDGWGDTGELFF
>TRBJ1-5|TRBD1|few|TRBV4-1
TGCGCCAGCAGCCAAGGCCTTACGACAGGGAATAGCAATCAGCCCCAGCATTTT
CASSQGLTTGNSNQPQHF
>TRBJ2-7|.|.|TRBV28
TGTGCCAGCCTCCCAGGGGGGAACTCCTACGAGCAGTACTTC
CASLPGGNSYEQYF
>TRBJ2-1|.|many|TRBV14
TGTGCCAGCAGACGGAGCGGAAGCTCCTACAATGAGCAGTTCTTC
CASRRSGSSYNEQFF
>TRBJ1-1|.|many|TRBV20-1
TGCAGTGCTAACCCCTTCGGAGGGTTCCCTGAAGCTTTCTTT
CSANPFGGFPEAFF
>TRBJ2-1|TRBD2|many|TRBV20-1
TGCAGCACGCGGGAGGGCCTCTACAATGAGCAGTTCTTC
CSTREGLYNEQFF
>TRBJ2-4|.|many|TRBV28
TGTGCCAGCAGCTCACTAACAGGGTCCAAAAACATTCAGTACTTC
CASSSLTGSKNIQYF